What follows is one T cell receptor beta chain and its context. The antigen remains unidentified. Profiled with immunoSEQ multiplex PCR; TCRdb holds only in-frame clones, not every one. The sample carries 110,000 to 150,000 clones, around 90% recorded once. This sample stems from a study of T cell responses to AZD1222 COVID-19 vaccine. Across the whole study: Pooling of second doses given at about 4 or about 12 weeks was done. Study-level points and caveats: Repertoires were sampled only after the peak T cell response.

The CDR3 is made up of 15 amino acids. From germline, CDR1 is SGDLS and CDR2 YYNGEE. Trimming pared 5 bases from V and 5 bases from J, leaving 16 bases between. This receptor was obtained from an adult in good health. Material: peripheral blood, obtained on day 0 of AZD1222 vaccination. The chain couples TRBV9 to TRBJ2-2; D perhaps matches TRBD1 (6 bases). CDR3 protein: CASSEQGAQTGELFF. In nucleotides, the CDR3 is TGTGCCAGCAGTGAACAGGGCGCGCAAACCGGGGAGCTGTTTTTT.